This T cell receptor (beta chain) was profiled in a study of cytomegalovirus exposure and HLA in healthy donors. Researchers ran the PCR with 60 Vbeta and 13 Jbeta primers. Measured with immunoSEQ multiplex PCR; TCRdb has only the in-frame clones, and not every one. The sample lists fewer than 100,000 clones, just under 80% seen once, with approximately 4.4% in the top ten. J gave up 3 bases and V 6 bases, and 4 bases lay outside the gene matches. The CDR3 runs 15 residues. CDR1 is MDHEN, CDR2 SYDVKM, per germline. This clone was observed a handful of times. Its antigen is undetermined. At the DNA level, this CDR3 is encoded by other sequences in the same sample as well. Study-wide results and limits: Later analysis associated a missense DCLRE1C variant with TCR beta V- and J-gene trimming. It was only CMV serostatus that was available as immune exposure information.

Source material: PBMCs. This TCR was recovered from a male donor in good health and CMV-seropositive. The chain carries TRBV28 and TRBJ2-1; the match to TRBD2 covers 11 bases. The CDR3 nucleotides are TGTGCCAGCAGACCTCTAGCGGGGGGCTACAATGAGCAGTTCTTC. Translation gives CASRPLAGGYNEQFF.